This TCR beta chain stems from a study of Ad26.COV2.S vaccination and SARS-CoV-2 variants. Study context: Ad26.COV2.S was injected intramuscularly once or twice, 56 days apart.

V was trimmed by 1 base and J by 4 bases, leaving 7 bases between them. This CDR3 has 13 residues. Study conclusions and caveats: Researchers reported similar non-spike TCR breadth in vaccine and placebo recipients.

Concerning this clone: The antigen remains unidentified.

Described treatment: over 15 received Ad26.COV2.S at low or high dose, single or two shots; roughly five received placebo; per-sample allocation not given. Sampling occurred on day 63 after the first vaccine or placebo injection. TCRdb's copy holds only in-frame clones and misses some; the assay was immunoSEQ multiplex PCR. The data show about 420,000 clones, with over 75% seen just once and approximately 4% held by the top ten. The V and J genes are TRBV12-3 or TRBV12-4 and TRBJ1-1; no firm D call. Sample: peripheral blood, taken in a trial of Ad26.COV2.S vaccine versus placebo. The receptor's source is a person between 18 and 59 years old who received the Ad26.COV2.S COVID-19 vaccine or a placebo. Here the CDR3 reads CASSLDWSTEAFF. CDR3 nucleotide sequence: TGTGCCAGCAGTTTAGACTGGTCCACTGAAGCTTTCTTT.